The clone carrying this T cell receptor beta chain was picked up many times. Antigen specificity is unknown. The data belong to a study of T cells after yellow fever vaccination. Study-level background: Researchers used SMART-Seq v4 Ultra Low Input to prepare fractions that had low cell numbers.

Study findings and constraints: Contaminants from the bulk population, in the form of abundant clonotypes, could be found in FACS-sorted repertoires. The secondary response was weaker, and its peak arrived faster, on day 5 versus 15.

The 5'RACE template-switching step produced TCR cDNA and added a universal primer site and UMIs. TCRdb recomputed calls from the 5' RACE reads with MiXCR, one row per CDR3 protein. The sample lists about 350,000 distinct CDR3 sequences; 8.1% were seen once. The ends lost 5 bases at V and 5 bases at J; junction bases unmatched: 8. The CDR3 loop spans 15 amino acids. Germline V gene data show CDR1 as MNHEY and CDR2 as SMNVEV (reference sequence). This sequence was found in a man aged 18 to 29 who received the YFV17D yellow fever vaccine. The chain is built from TRBV27 and TRBJ1-2; 10 bases are shared with TRBD1. The sample here was PBMCs, taken about 49 days after the first yellow fever vaccination. CDR3 sequence: CASSPRQGAWYGYTF. The CDR3 DNA follows: TGTGCCAGCAGTCCAAGACAGGGGGCCTGGTATGGCTACACCTTC.